A few counts support the clone carrying this T cell receptor (beta chain). Its specificity is not known. The sample originates from a study of T cell repertoires in cytomegalovirus infection. Looking at the study overall: Indications of both CMV infection and matching HLA type were provided by public TCR beta signatures.

There are 13 residues in the CDR3. V was cut by 1 base and J by 0 bases, with 7 bases left in between. Germline V gene lookup returns CDR1 DFQATT and CDR2 SNEGSKA (reference sequence). TCRdb reprocessed the reads via MiXCR and lists one record per CDR3 protein. Of about 230,000 distinct CDR3 sequences listed, 20% to 25% are singletons. Points from the study as a whole: The cumulative frequency of public TCR beta families distinguished individuals who carried CMV together with the relevant HLA. Dominant in the ex vivo response were TCR beta clonotypes restricted by HLA-C and specific for CMV.

The chain is built from TRBV20-1 and TRBJ2-7; D unresolved. The sequencing input was CD8+ T cells from PBMCs. This TCR was sampled from a human donor in good health (CMV status not recorded). Some clones in this sample may be carry-over from other donors' samples. The CDR3 here is CSARGVSSYEQYF. CDR3 sequence (DNA): TGCAGTGCTAGAGGAGTAAGCTCCTACGAGCAGTACTTC.